This TCR beta chain was recovered during a study of blood T cells in healthy people across ages. Overall study findings and caveats: Age advanced and TCR beta diversity per million T cells fell, roughly linearly. Unsorted PBMCs prevented conclusive naive versus antigen-experienced comparison.

The study isolated at least 6.5 million PBMCs from each sample. It was with a sample-barcoded 5' primer and a J-beta primer mix that a second PCR of about 6 to 12 cycles was run. TCRdb itself ran the 5' RACE reads through MiXCR, one entry per CDR3 protein. Seen here are about 1 million distinct CDR3 sequences, under 55% observed once, and the top ten hold approximately 17%. Germline CDR1 DFQATT, CDR2 SNEGSKA (reference sequence). Trimming cost V 7 bases and J 0 bases; bases outside gene matches: 9. The CDR3 extends over 16 amino acids. Comment on this clonotype: Its antigen is not identified.

The chain recombines TRBV20-1 with TRBJ2-4; 10 bases are shared with TRBD2. Sequencing was performed on blood. The origin of this receptor is a woman aged 60 to 75 in good health. The CDR3, as DNA: TGCAGTGGGGGAGCTAGCGGGAGTCTAGCCAAAAACATTCAGTACTTC. It yields the protein CSGGASGSLAKNIQYF.